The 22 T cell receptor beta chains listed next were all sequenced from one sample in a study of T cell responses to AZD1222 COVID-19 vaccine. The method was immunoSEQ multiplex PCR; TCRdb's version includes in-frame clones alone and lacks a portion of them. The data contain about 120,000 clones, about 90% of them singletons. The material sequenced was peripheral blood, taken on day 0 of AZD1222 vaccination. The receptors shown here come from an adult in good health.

CDR3 loop: CASSLRFSTRDKNIQYF. CDR3 bases: TGTGCCAGCAGTTTACGGTTCTCTACCCGGGACAAAAACATTCAGTACTTC. V is TRBV28 and J is TRBJ2-4; maybe TRBD2 (5 bases). This CDR3 comprises 17 residues. The V and J ends lost 2 bases and 3 bases respectively, with 17 bases between them. Germline V gene sequence: CDR1 MDHEN, CDR2 SYDVKM.

The CDR3 DNA sequence: TGTGCCAGCAGCGCCGGGACAGGGAACACTGAAGCTTTCTTT. This gives the protein CASSAGTGNTEAFF. The chain uses TRBV5-8 and TRBJ1-1, with TRBD1 matching over 8 bases. Germline V gene sequence: CDR1 SGHTS, CDR2 YDEGEE. There are 14 residues in the CDR3. V dropped 4 bases and J dropped 1; count of bases not matched to a gene: 3.

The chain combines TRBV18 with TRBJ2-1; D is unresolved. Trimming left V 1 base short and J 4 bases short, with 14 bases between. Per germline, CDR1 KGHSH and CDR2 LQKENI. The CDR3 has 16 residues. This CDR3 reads CASSPRNPEIYNEQFF. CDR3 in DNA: TGTGCCAGCTCACCACGGAACCCAGAGATTTACAATGAGCAGTTCTTC.

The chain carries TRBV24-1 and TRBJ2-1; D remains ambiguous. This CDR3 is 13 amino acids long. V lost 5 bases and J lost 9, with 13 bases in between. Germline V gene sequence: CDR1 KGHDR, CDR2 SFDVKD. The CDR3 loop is CATSVGSLPEQFF. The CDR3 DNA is TGTGCCACCAGTGTCGGTAGTCTCCCTGAGCAGTTCTTC.

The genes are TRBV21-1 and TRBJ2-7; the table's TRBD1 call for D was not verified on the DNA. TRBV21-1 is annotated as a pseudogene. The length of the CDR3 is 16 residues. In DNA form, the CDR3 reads TGTGCCAGCAGCAAAGGGACAGGGAGGGGGGTTTACGAGCAGTACTTC. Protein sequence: CASSKGTGRGVYEQYF.

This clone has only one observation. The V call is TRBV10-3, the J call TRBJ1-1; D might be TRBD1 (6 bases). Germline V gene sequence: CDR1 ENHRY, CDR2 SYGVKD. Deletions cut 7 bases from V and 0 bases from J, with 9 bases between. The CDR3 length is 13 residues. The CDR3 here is CAITGGMNTEAFF. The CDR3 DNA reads TGTGCCATCACCGGGGGCATGAACACTGAAGCTTTCTTT.

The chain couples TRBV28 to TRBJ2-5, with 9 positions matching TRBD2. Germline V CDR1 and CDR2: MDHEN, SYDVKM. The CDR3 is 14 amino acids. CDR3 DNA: TGTGCTTCAGCTGGCGGGGGGGCAGGGGAGACCCAGTACTTC. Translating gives CASAGGGAGETQYF.

CDR3 protein: CASSQSGQTQYF. The CDR3 nucleotides read TGTGCCAGCAGCCAAAGTGGGCAGACCCAGTACTTC. The chain uses TRBV4-2 and TRBJ2-5, with D unresolved. Trimming took 2 bases from V and 6 from J, leaving 7 bases between them. Germline CDR1 LGHNA, CDR2 YNFKEQ. The CDR3 totals 12 residues.

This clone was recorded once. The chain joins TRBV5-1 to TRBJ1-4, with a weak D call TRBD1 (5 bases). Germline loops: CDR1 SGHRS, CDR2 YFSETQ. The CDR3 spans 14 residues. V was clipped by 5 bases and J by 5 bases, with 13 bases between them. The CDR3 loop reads CASRPTASNEKLFF. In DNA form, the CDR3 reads TGCGCCAGCAGGCCGACAGCATCGAATGAAAAACTGTTTTTT. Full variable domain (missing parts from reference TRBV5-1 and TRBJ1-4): KAGVTQTPRYLIKTRGQQVTLSCSPISGHRSVSWYQQTPGQGLQFLFEYFSETQRNKGNFPGRFSGRQFSNSRSEMNVSTLELGDSALYLCASRPTASNEKLFFGSGTQLSVL.

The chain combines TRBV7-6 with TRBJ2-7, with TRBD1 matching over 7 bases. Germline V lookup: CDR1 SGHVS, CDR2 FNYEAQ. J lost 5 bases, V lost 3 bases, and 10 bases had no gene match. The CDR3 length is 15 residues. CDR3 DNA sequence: TGTGCCAGCAGCTTGGACCCGGACAGGTCCGACGAGCAGTACTTC. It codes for CASSLDPDRSDEQYF.

CDR3 sequence: CATSPPTNQPQHF. The CDR3 DNA sequence: TGTGCCACCAGCCCTCCGACCAATCAGCCCCAGCATTTT. The chain is built from TRBV15 and TRBJ1-5; D uncertain. Germline V gives CDR1 LNHNV, CDR2 YYDKDF (reference sequence). Trimming took 5 bases from V and 3 from J, leaving 8 bases between them. The CDR3 has 13 amino acids.

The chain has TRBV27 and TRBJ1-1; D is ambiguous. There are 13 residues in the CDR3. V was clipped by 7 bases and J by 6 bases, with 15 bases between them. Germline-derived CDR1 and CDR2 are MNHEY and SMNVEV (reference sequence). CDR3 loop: CASTALGLAEAFF. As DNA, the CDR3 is TGTGCCAGCACTGCCCTGGGTTTGGCTGAAGCTTTCTTT.

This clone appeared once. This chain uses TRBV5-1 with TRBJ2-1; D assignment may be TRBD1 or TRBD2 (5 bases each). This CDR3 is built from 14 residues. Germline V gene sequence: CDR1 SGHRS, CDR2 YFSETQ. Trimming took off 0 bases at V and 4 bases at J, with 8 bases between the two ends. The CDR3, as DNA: TGCGCCAGCAGCTTGGGGGACGCTTACAATGAGCAGTTCTTC. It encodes CASSLGDAYNEQFF. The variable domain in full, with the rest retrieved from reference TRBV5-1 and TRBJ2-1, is KAGVTQTPRYLIKTRGQQVTLSCSPISGHRSVSWYQQTPGQGLQFLFEYFSETQRNKGNFPGRFSGRQFSNSRSEMNVSTLELGDSALYLCASSLGDAYNEQFFGPGTRLTVL.

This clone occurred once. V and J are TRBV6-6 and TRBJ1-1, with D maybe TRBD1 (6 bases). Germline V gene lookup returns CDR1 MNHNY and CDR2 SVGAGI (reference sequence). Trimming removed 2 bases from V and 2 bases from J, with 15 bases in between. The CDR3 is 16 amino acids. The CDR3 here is CASSYPLYRDNTEAFF. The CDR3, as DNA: TGTGCCAGCAGTTACCCCCTGTACAGGGATAACACTGAAGCTTTCTTT.

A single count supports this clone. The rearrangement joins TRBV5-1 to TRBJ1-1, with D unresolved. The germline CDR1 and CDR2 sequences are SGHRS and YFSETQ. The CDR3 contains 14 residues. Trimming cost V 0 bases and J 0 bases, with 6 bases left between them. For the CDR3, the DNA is TGCGCCAGCAGCTTGGGGGTCCTGAACACTGAAGCTTTCTTT. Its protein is CASSLGVLNTEAFF.

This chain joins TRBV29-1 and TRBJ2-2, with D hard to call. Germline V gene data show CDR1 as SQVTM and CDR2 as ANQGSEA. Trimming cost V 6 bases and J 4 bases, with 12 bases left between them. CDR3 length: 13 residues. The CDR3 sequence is CSVETTVTGELFF. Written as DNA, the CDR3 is TGCAGCGTGGAGACAACCGTCACCGGGGAGCTGTTTTTT.

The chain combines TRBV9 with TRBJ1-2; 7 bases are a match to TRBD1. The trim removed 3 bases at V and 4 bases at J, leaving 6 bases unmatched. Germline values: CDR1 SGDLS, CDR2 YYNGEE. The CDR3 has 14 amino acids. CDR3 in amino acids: CASSGGGTAYGYTF. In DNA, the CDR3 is TGTGCCAGCAGCGGGGGCGGGACAGCCTATGGCTACACCTTC. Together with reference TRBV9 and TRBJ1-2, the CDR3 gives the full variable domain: DSGVTQTPKHLITATGQRVTLRCSPRSGDLSVYWYQQSLDQGLQFLIQYYNGEERAKGNILERFSAQQFPDLHSELNLSSLELGDSALYFCASSGGGTAYGYTFGSGTRLTVV.

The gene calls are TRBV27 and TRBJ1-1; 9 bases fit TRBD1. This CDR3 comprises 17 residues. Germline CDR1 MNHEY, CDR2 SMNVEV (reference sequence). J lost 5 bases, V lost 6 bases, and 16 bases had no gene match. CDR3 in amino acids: CASSYLYRGRFPTEAFF. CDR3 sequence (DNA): TGTGCCAGCAGCTATTTATACAGGGGGCGCTTCCCAACTGAAGCTTTCTTT.

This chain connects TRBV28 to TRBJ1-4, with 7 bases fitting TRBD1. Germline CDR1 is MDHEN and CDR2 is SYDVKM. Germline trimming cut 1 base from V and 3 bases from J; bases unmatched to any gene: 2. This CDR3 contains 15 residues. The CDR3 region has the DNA TGTGCCAGCAGTTTATCGGGACAGTCTAATGAAAAACTGTTTTTT. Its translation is CASSLSGQSNEKLFF.

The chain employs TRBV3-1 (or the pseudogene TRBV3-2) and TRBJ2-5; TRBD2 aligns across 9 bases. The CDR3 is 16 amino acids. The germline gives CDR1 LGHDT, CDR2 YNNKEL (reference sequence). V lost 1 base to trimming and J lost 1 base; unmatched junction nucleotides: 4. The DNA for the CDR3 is TGTGCCAGCAGCCAAGCTGATAGCGGGGGCCAAGAGACCCAGTACTTC. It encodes CASSQADSGGQETQYF.

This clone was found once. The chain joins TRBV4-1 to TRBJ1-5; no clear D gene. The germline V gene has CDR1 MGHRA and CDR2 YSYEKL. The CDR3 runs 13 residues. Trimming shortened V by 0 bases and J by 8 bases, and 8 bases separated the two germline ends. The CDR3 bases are TGCGCCAGCAGCCAAGAAGTCGCTGAGCCCCAGCATTTT. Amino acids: CASSQEVAEPQHF.

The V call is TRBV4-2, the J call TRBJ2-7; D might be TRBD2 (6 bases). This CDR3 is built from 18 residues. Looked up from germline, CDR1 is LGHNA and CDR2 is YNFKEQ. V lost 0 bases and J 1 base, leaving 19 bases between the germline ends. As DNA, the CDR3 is TGTGCCAGCAGCCAAGATGTCACCACGGGGGTTACTTCCTACGAGCAGTACTTC. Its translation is CASSQDVTTGVTSYEQYF.